Listed here is a single TCR beta chain. This sample was included in a study of blood T cell repertoires in COVID-19. The V and J ends lost 3 bases and 2 bases, in that order; junction bases with no gene match: 3. CDR3 length equals 14 residues. Germline V gene lookup returns CDR1 SGDLS and CDR2 YYNGEE. Per the original data handling: Estimation of nucleated cell counts relied on the amplification of reference gene primers. Libraries were prepared by immunoSEQ multiplex PCR; TCRdb keeps only in-frame clonotypes and omits some of them. That table is the source of V, J and clone size, and D and trimming were worked out from the DNA. The sample shows about 150,000 clones, approximately 86% of them seen only once.

V gene TRBV9 combines with J gene TRBJ2-3; 7 positions match TRBD1. The receptor comes from a woman aged 55-69 years with active or convalescent COVID-19. Sequenced sample: peripheral blood. The CDR3 is CASSAGTVTDTQYF. The CDR3 DNA sequence: TGTGCCAGCAGCGCCGGGACAGTCACAGATACGCAGTATTTT.